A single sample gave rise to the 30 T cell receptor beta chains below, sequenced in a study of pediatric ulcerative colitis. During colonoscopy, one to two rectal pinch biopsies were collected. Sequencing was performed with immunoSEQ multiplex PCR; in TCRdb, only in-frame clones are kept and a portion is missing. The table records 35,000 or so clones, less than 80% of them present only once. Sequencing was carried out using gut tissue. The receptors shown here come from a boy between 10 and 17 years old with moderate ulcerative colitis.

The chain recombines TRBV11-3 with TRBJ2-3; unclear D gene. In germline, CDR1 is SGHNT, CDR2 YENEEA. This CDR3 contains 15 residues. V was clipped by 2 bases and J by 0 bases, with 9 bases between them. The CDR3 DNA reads TGTGCCAGCAGCTTAATTTTTGCTAGCACAGATACGCAGTATTTT. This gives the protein CASSLIFASTDTQYF.

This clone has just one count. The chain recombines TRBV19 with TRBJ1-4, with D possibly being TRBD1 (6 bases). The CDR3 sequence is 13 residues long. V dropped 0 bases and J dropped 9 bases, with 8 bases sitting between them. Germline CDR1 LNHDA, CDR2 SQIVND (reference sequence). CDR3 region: CASSIEWDKKLFF. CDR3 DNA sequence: TGTGCCAGTAGTATAGAATGGGACAAAAAACTGTTTTTT. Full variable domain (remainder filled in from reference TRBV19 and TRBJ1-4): DGGITQSPKYLFRKEGQNVTLSCEQNLNHDAMYWYRQDPGQGLRLIYYSQIVNDFQKGDIAEGYSVSREKKESFPLTVTSAQKNPTAFYLCASSIEWDKKLFFGSGTQLSVL.

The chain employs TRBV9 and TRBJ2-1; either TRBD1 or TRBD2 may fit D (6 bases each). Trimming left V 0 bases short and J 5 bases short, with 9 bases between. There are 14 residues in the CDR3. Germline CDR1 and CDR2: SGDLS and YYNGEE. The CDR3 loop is CASSVAGANNEQFF. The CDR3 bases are TGTGCCAGCAGCGTAGCGGGGGCCAACAATGAGCAGTTCTTC.

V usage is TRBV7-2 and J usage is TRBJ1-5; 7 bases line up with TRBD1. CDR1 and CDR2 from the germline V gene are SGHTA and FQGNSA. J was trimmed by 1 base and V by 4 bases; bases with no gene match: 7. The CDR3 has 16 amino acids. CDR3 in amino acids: CASSSHQTGSNQPQHF. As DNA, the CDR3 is TGTGCCAGCAGCTCACACCAGACAGGGAGCAATCAGCCCCAGCATTTT.

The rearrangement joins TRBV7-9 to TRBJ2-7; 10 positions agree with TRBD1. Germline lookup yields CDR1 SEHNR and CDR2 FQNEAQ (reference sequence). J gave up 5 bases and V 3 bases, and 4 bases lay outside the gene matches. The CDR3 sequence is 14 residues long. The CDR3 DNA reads TGTGCCAGCAGCTTTGGGACAGGGGTGAACGAGCAGTACTTC. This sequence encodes CASSFGTGVNEQYF.

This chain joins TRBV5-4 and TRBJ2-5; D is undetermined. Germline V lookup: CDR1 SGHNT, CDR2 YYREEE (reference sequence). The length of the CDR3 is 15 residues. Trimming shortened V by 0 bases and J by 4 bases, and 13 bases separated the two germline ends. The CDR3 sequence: CASSLGGQAGETQYF. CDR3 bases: TGTGCCAGCAGCTTGGGGGGTCAGGCTGGAGAGACCCAGTACTTC.

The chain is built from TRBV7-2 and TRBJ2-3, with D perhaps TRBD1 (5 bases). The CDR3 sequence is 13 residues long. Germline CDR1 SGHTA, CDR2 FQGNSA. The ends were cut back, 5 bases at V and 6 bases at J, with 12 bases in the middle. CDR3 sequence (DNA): TGTGCCAGCAGCATTGACAGCCCGGATACGCAGTATTTT. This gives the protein CASSIDSPDTQYF.

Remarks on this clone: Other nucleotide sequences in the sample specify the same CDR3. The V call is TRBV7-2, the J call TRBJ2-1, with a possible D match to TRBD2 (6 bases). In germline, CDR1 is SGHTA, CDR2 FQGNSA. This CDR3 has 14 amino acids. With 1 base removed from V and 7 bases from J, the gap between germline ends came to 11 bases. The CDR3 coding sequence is TGTGCCAGCAGCTTAGTAGCGGCCTTGAATGAGCAGTTCTTC. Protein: CASSLVAALNEQFF.

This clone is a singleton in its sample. The CDR3 here is CASSESDTQYF. The DNA of the CDR3 is TGTGCCAGCAGTGAGTCAGATACGCAGTATTTT. The genes are TRBV27 and TRBJ2-3; D is unresolved. This CDR3 contains 11 residues. Trimming pared 5 bases from V and 4 bases from J, leaving 4 bases between. CDR1 and CDR2 (germline): MNHEY, SMNVEV (reference sequence).

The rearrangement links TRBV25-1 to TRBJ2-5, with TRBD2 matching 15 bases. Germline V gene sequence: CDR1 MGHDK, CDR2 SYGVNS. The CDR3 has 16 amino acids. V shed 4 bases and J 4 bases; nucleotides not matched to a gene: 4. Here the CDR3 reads CASSVPGLAGGETQYF. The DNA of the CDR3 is TGTGCCAGCAGTGTACCGGGACTAGCGGGAGGAGAGACCCAGTACTTC.

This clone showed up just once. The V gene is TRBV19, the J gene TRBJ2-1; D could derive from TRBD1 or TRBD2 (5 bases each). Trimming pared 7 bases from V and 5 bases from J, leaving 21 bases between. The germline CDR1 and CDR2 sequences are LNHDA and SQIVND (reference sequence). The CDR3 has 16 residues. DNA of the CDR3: TGTGCCAGTACCTGGGGGTTGGGGTCTCGGAACAATGAGCAGTTCTTC. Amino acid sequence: CASTWGLGSRNNEQFF.

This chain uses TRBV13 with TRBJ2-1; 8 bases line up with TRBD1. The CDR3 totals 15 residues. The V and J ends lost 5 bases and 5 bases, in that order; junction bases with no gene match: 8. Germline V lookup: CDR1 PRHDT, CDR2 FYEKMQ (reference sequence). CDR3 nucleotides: TGTGCCAGCAGCCGCTCCGGACAGGGCAACAATGAGCAGTTCTTC. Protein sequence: CASSRSGQGNNEQFF.

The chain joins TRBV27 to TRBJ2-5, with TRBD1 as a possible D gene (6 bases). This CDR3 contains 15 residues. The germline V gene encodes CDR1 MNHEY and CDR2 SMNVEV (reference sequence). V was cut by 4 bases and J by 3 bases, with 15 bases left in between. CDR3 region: CASSSPTQGKETQYF. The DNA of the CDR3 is TGTGCCAGCAGTTCCCCCACACAGGGAAAAGAGACCCAGTACTTC.

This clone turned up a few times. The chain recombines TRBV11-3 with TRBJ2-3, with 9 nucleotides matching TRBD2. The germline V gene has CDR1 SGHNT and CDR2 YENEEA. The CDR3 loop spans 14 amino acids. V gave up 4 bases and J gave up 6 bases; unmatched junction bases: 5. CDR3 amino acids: CASSSGLASDTQYF. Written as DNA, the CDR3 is TGTGCCAGCAGCTCGGGACTAGCATCGGATACGCAGTATTTT.

As DNA, the CDR3 is TGTGCCAGCAGCAAGGCGAGACGGGAGACCCAGTACTTC. Its protein product is CASSKARRETQYF. This chain joins TRBV7-6 and TRBJ2-5; no firm D call. CDR3 length: 13 residues. Trimming took 5 bases from V and 5 from J, leaving 12 bases between them. Germline assignment: CDR1 SGHVS and CDR2 FNYEAQ.

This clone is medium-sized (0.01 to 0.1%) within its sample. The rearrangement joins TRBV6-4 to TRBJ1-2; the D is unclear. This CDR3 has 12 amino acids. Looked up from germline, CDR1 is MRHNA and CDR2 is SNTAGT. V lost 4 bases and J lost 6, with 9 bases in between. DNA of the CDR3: TGTGCCAGCAGTGTCGGGGAGCATGGCTACACCTTC. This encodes CASSVGEHGYTF.

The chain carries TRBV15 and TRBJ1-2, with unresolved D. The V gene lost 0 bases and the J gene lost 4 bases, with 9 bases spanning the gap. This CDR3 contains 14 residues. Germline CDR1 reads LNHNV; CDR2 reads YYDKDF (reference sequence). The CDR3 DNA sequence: TGTGCCACCAGCAGAGAGGGCGAGGGCTATGGCTACACCTTC. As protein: CATSREGEGYGYTF.

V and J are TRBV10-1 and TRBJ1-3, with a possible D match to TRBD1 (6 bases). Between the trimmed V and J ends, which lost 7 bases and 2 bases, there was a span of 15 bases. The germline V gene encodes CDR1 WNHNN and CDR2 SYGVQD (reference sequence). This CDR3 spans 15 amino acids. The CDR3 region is CASISDRPAGNTIYF. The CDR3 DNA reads TGCGCCAGCATTAGTGACAGGCCAGCTGGAAACACCATATATTTT.

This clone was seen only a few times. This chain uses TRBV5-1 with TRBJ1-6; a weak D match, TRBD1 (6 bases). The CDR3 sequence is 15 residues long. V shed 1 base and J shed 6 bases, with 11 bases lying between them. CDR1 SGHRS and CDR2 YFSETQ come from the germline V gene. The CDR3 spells CASSLSGAGNSPLHF. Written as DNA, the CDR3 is TGCGCCAGCAGCTTGTCGGGGGCGGGTAATTCACCCCTCCACTTT.

The CDR3 loop is CASSLGSATGTGTAYEQYF. The CDR3 DNA reads TGTGCCAGCAGCTTAGGGTCGGCTACTGGGACAGGGACTGCCTACGAGCAGTACTTC. V and J are TRBV7-6 and TRBJ2-7, with TRBD1 matching 9 bases. Trimming at V came to 1 base and at J to 2 bases, leaving 15 bases not matched to a gene. CDR3 length: 19 amino acids. Germline assignment: CDR1 SGHVS and CDR2 FNYEAQ.

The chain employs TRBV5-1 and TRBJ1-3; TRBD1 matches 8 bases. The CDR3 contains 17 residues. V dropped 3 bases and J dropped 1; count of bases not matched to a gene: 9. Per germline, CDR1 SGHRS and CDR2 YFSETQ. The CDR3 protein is CASSYGSGGISGNTIYF. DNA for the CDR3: TGCGCCAGCAGCTATGGCTCAGGGGGCATTTCTGGAAACACCATATATTTT. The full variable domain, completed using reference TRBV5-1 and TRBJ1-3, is KAGVTQTPRYLIKTRGQQVTLSCSPISGHRSVSWYQQTPGQGLQFLFEYFSETQRNKGNFPGRFSGRQFSNSRSEMNVSTLELGDSALYLCASSYGSGGISGNTIYFGEGSWLTVV.

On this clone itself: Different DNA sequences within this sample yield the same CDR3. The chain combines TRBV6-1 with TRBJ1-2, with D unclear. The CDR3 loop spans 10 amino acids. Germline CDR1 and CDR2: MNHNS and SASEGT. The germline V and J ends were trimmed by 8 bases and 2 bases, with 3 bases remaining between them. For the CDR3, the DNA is TGTGCCAGCTCGAACTATGGCTACACCTTC. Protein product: CASSNYGYTF.

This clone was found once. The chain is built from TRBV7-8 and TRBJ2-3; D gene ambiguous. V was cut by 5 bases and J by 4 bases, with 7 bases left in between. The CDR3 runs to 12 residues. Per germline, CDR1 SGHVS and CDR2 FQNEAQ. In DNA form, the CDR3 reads TGTGCCAGCAGCCTCACCCCAGATACGCAGTATTTT. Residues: CASSLTPDTQYF.

The CDR3 sequence: CASIWTVYSNQPQHF. The CDR3 bases are TGTGCCAGCATTTGGACGGTATATAGCAATCAGCCCCAGCATTTT. This chain joins TRBV6-1 and TRBJ1-5; D is ambiguous. The CDR3 length is 15 residues. Germline CDR1 MNHNS, CDR2 SASEGT. Trimming shortened V by 7 bases and J by 0 bases, and 13 bases separated the two germline ends.

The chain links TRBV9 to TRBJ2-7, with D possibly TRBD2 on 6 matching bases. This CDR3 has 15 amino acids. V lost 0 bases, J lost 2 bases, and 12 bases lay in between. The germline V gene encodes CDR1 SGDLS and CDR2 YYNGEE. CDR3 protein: CASSVDAGSAYEQYF. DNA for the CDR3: TGTGCCAGCAGCGTAGACGCGGGAAGCGCCTACGAGCAGTACTTC.

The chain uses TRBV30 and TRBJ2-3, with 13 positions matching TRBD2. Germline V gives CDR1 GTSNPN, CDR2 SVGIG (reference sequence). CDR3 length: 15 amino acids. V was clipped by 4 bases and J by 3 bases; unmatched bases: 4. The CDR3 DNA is TGTGCCTGGACACTAGCGGGGGGGCAAACAGATACGCAGTATTTT. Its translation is CAWTLAGGQTDTQYF.

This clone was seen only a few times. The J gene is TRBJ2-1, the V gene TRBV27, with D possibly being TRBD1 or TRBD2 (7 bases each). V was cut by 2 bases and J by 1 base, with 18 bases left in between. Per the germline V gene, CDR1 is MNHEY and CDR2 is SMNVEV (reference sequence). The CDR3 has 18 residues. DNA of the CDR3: TGTGCCAGCAGTTTAGGGGGAGGGGACAGAACTTCCTACAATGAGCAGTTCTTC. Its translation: CASSLGGGDRTSYNEQFF.

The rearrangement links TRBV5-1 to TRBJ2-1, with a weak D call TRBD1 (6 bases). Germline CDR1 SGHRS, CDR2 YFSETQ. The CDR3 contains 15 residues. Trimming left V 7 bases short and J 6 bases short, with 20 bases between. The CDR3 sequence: CASGLGGKLGNEQFF. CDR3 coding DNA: TGCGCCAGCGGGCTTGGGGGCAAGTTGGGCAATGAGCAGTTCTTC.

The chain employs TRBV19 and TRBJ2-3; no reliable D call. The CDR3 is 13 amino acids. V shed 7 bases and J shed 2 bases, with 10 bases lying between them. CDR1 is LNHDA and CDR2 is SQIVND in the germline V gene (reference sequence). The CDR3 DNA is TGTGCCAGTAAAGTCAAAAACACAGATACGCAGTATTTT. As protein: CASKVKNTDTQYF.

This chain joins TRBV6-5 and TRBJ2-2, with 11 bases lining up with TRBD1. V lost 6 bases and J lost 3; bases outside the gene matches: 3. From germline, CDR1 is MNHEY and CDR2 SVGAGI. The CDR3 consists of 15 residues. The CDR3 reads CASRSGQGDTGELFF. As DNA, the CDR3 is TGTGCCAGCAGGTCGGGACAGGGGGACACCGGGGAGCTGTTTTTT.